Sequencing of this TCR beta chain was carried out in a study of T-cell memory formation after mild COVID-19. Looking at the study overall: TCR clusters were mostly donor specific.

This clonotype was counted many times. TCR alpha and TCR beta cDNA libraries carrying sample barcodes and UMIs were produced by 5'RACE using constant-segment primers. TCRdb ran MiXCR on the 5' RACE reads and lists one entry per CDR3 protein. The sample gives approximately 150,000 distinct CDR3 sequences, about 14% of which show up once; roughly 13% is in the top ten. The CDR3 sequence is 14 residues long. Per the germline V gene, CDR1 is SGHRS and CDR2 is YFSETQ. V lost 3 bases to trimming and J lost 5 bases; unmatched junction nucleotides: 5. Material: PBMCs or a T cell subset sorted from them (not recorded which). The V gene is TRBV5-1, the J gene TRBJ1-2; 9 nucleotides line up with TRBD1. This receptor was taken from an adult woman who had mild COVID-19 (a few samples of this study predate the infection). Cell type and time point are not known. CDR3 protein: CASSSEGTGYGYTF. The CDR3 region has the DNA TGCGCCAGCAGCTCGGAGGGGACAGGGTATGGCTACACCTTC.